The 14 T cell receptor beta chains given below trace back to one sample, sequenced in a study of blood T cell repertoires in COVID-19. The protocol was immunoSEQ multiplex PCR, while the TCRdb copy is restricted to in-frame clones and leaves out a portion. Here the sample spans about 200,000 clones, roughly four fifths being singletons. The sequenced sample was peripheral blood. The receptors shown here come from a woman between 40 and 55 years old with acute or convalescent COVID-19.

This chain connects TRBV3-1 (or the pseudogene TRBV3-2) to TRBJ2-2; the D gene is possibly TRBD2 (5 bases). This CDR3 comprises 12 residues. V was trimmed by 7 bases and J by 5 bases, leaving 8 bases between them. In germline, CDR1 is LGHDT, CDR2 YNNKEL (reference sequence). This CDR3 reads CASMGETGELFF. CDR3 DNA: TGTGCCAGCATGGGAGAGACCGGGGAGCTGTTTTTT.

V usage is TRBV13 and J usage is TRBJ1-2, with 8 bases lining up with TRBD1. From germline, CDR1 is PRHDT and CDR2 FYEKMQ (reference sequence). V lost 4 bases to trimming and J lost 6 bases; unmatched junction nucleotides: 1. The CDR3 has 12 residues. The CDR3 sequence: CASSSDRDGYTF. DNA for the CDR3: TGTGCCAGCAGCTCGGACAGGGATGGCTACACCTTC. Complete variable domain (other parts from reference TRBV13 and TRBJ1-2): AAGVIQSPRHLIKEKRETATLKCYPIPRHDTVYWYQQGPGQDPQFLISFYEKMQSDKGSIPDRFSAQQFSDYHSELNMSSLELGDSALYFCASSSDRDGYTFGSGTRLTVV.

The CDR3 is CASSVGGGLDTQYF. Written as DNA, the CDR3 is TGTGCCAGCAGCGTAGGTGGGGGCCTAGATACGCAGTATTTT. The rearrangement uses TRBV9 and TRBJ2-3; weak D call: TRBD1 (6 bases). V was clipped by 0 bases and J by 5 bases, with 10 bases between them. CDR1 and CDR2 from the germline V gene are SGDLS and YYNGEE. There are 14 residues in the CDR3. Using reference TRBV9 and TRBJ2-3 for the parts outside the CDR3, the full variable domain is DSGVTQTPKHLITATGQRVTLRCSPRSGDLSVYWYQQSLDQGLQFLIQYYNGEERAKGNILERFSAQQFPDLHSELNLSSLELGDSALYFCASSVGGGLDTQYFGPGTRLTVL.

The chain links TRBV9 to TRBJ2-5, with 11 positions matching TRBD2. V dropped 4 bases and J dropped 0; count of bases not matched to a gene: 11. This CDR3 region has 18 residues. Germline loops: CDR1 SGDLS, CDR2 YYNGEE. CDR3 nucleotides: TGTGCCAGCAGCCCGGGACTAATAGCGGGAGGGTACCAAGAGACCCAGTACTTC. This encodes CASSPGLIAGGYQETQYF.

The genes are TRBV19 and TRBJ1-1, with 10 bases matching TRBD1. The CDR3 contains 13 residues. The V and J ends lost 6 bases and 3 bases, in that order; junction bases with no gene match: 1. Germline assignment: CDR1 LNHDA and CDR2 SQIVND (reference sequence). CDR3 sequence (DNA): TGTGCCAGTAGAGGACAGGGGGACACTGAAGCTTTCTTT. Translated, it gives CASRGQGDTEAFF.

V and J are TRBV10-3 and TRBJ2-3; TRBD2 might be the D (5 bases). V lost 0 bases, J lost 8 bases, and 9 bases lay in between. Germline V lookup: CDR1 ENHRY, CDR2 SYGVKD. The CDR3 loop spans 13 amino acids. Written as DNA, the CDR3 is TGTGCCATCAGTGAGTCACTAGTGGTTACGCAGTATTTT. It specifies CAISESLVVTQYF.

CDR3: CASSFETSGSYNEQFF. Written as DNA, the CDR3 is TGTGCCAGCAGTTTCGAGACTAGCGGCTCCTACAATGAGCAGTTCTTC. V usage is TRBV28 and J usage is TRBJ2-1; the match to TRBD2 covers 9 bases. The CDR3 runs 16 residues. Germline lookup yields CDR1 MDHEN and CDR2 SYDVKM. Trimming cost V 3 bases and J 0 bases; bases outside gene matches: 3.

This chain uses TRBV30 with TRBJ2-2; D uncertain. With 1 base removed from V and 7 bases from J, the gap between germline ends came to 10 bases. This CDR3 is 13 amino acids long. Germline V gene sequence: CDR1 GTSNPN, CDR2 SVGIG (reference sequence). This chain's CDR3 is CAWSARSVGELFF. The CDR3, as DNA: TGTGCCTGGAGTGCCCGATCGGTCGGGGAGCTGTTTTTT.

The V call is TRBV5-8, the J call TRBJ1-1, with a tentative D call TRBD1 (5 bases). Trimming pared 4 bases from V and 2 bases from J, leaving 9 bases between. This CDR3 comprises 13 residues. Germline V gene lookup returns CDR1 SGHTS and CDR2 YDEGEE. The CDR3, as DNA: TGTGCCAGCAGCGGGGGGGATAACACTGAAGCTTTCTTT. Amino acid sequence: CASSGGDNTEAFF.

V usage is TRBV7-2 and J usage is TRBJ2-3; 10 bases agree with TRBD2. Germline CDR1 is SGHTA and CDR2 is FQGNSA. V lost 4 bases to trimming and J lost 6 bases; unmatched junction nucleotides: 13. This CDR3 comprises 17 residues. As DNA, the CDR3 is TGTGCCAGCAGCTCAGGACTAGCGGAGGGGTTGATGGATACGCAGTATTTT. As protein: CASSSGLAEGLMDTQYF.

The chain is built from TRBV10-3 and TRBJ1-2; tentatively, D is TRBD1 (6 bases). Trimming cost V 7 bases and J 8 bases, with 11 bases left between them. Germline V gene lookup returns CDR1 ENHRY and CDR2 SYGVKD. This CDR3 has 11 amino acids. The chain's CDR3 is CAITGAQGYTF. CDR3 DNA: TGTGCCATCACAGGGGCTCAAGGCTACACCTTC.

This clone was picked up a small number of times. V and J are TRBV6-5 and TRBJ2-2, with unresolved D. Germline-derived CDR1 and CDR2 are MNHEY and SVGAGI. The CDR3 runs 11 residues. V was pared by 8 bases and J by 6 bases, with 7 bases between. CDR3 bases: TGTGCCAGCCTTAGAGCCGGGGAGCTGTTTTTT. This translates into CASLRAGELFF.

The chain is built from TRBV18 and TRBJ1-1, with D tentatively TRBD1 (6 bases). Germline V gives CDR1 KGHSH, CDR2 LQKENI. This CDR3 spans 15 amino acids. Trimming removed 3 bases from V and 0 bases from J, with 11 bases in between. CDR3 region: CASSPPGQMNTEAFF. The CDR3 region has the DNA TGTGCCAGCTCACCCCCGGGACAAATGAACACTGAAGCTTTCTTT.

This clone occurred a few times. This chain uses TRBV5-8 with TRBJ2-5; 10 bases agree with TRBD2. V lost 0 bases to trimming and J lost 5 bases; unmatched junction nucleotides: 7. The germline V gene has CDR1 SGHTS and CDR2 YDEGEE. CDR3 length: 16 amino acids. For the CDR3, the DNA is TGTGCCAGCAGCTTGGGGCTAGCGGGAGCGCGCGAGACCCAGTACTTC. Translated: CASSLGLAGARETQYF.